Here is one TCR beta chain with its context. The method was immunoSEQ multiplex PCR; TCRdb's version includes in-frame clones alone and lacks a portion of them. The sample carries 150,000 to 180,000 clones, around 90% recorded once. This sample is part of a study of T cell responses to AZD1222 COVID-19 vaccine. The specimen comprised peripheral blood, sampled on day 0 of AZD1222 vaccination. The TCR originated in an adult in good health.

CDR3 bases: TGTGCCAGCAGCGAGTGGGGGCGCAGGACCGGGGAGCTGTTTTTT. Translating gives CASSEWGRRTGELFF. The J gene is TRBJ2-2, the V gene TRBV13, with TRBD1 as a possible D gene (6 bases). Trimming shortened V by 5 bases and J by 5 bases, and 15 bases separated the two germline ends. The CDR3 runs 15 residues. The germline V gene encodes CDR1 PRHDT and CDR2 FYEKMQ (reference sequence). The variable domain in full, completed from reference TRBV13 and TRBJ2-2, reads AAGVIQSPRHLIKEKRETATLKCYPIPRHDTVYWYQQGPGQDPQFLISFYEKMQSDKGSIPDRFSAQQFSDYHSELNMSSLELGDSALYFCASSEWGRRTGELFFGEGSRLTVL.